Below are 5 T cell receptor beta chains sequenced from a single sample in a study of cytomegalovirus exposure and HLA in healthy donors. In the PCR, 60 Vbeta and 13 Jbeta primers were used. Libraries were prepared by immunoSEQ multiplex PCR; TCRdb keeps only in-frame clonotypes and omits some of them. The table shows 93,000 or so clones, with approximately 66% occurring only once. The specimen sequenced was PBMCs. The source is a woman in her forties or fifties in good health and CMV-seronegative.

The chain joins TRBV5-1 to TRBJ2-2; TRBD2 aligns across 11 bases. This CDR3 has 14 amino acids. J lost 5 bases, V lost 6 bases, and 3 bases had no gene match. Germline CDR1 SGHRS, CDR2 YFSETQ. The CDR3 DNA reads TGCGCCAGCATGGGACTAGCGGTAACCGGGGAGCTGTTTTTT. Amino acid sequence: CASMGLAVTGELFF.

The V call is TRBV19, the J call TRBJ2-7; 7 bases are a match to TRBD2. This CDR3 comprises 14 residues. Germline assignment: CDR1 LNHDA and CDR2 SQIVND (reference sequence). V dropped 3 bases and J dropped 2; count of bases not matched to a gene: 4. The CDR3 bases are TGTGCCAGTAGTATTGCCAGCGGGACCTACGAGCAGTACTTC. It translates to CASSIASGTYEQYF.

This chain connects TRBV4-3 to TRBJ2-7, with TRBD2 identical over 10 bases. Trimming removed 3 bases from V and 3 bases from J; junction bases left unmatched: 5. Germline V gives CDR1 LGHNA, CDR2 YSLEER. The CDR3 contains 15 residues. The CDR3 sequence is CASSQDLAGDYEQYF. The CDR3 nucleotides read TGCGCCAGCAGCCAGGACCTAGCGGGGGACTACGAGCAGTACTTC.

The chain combines TRBV11-3 with TRBJ2-3, with 7 bases aligning to TRBD1. The CDR3 loop spans 16 amino acids. Germline V CDR1 and CDR2: SGHNT, YENEEA. Losses at the gene ends were 1 base for V and 3 bases for J; bases not matched to a gene: 7. CDR3 nucleotide sequence: TGTGCCAGCAGCTTAGCCGAGACAGGGTTTACAGATACGCAGTATTTT. Translating gives CASSLAETGFTDTQYF.

This chain links TRBV5-1 with TRBJ2-5; D is uncertain. CDR3 length: 12 residues. CDR1 and CDR2 (germline): SGHRS, YFSETQ. The V end was cut by 2 bases, the J end by 2 bases, with 4 bases between. The CDR3, as DNA: TGCGCCAGCAGCTTACAGCAAGAGACCCAGTACTTC. Translated, it gives CASSLQQETQYF.